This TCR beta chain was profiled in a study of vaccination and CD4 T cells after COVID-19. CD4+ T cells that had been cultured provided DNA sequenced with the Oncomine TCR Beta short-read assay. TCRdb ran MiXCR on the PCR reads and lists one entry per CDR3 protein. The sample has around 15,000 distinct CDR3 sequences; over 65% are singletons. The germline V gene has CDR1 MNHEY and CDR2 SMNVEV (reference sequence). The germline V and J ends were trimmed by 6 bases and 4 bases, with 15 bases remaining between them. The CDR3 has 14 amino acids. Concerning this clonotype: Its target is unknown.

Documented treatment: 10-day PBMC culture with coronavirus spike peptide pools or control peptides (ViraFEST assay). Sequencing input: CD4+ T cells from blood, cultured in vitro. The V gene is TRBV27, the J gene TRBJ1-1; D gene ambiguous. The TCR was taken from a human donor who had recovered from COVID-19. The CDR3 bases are TGTGCCAGCAGACAAGACCCGGTGGTCACTGAAGCTTTCTTT. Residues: CASRQDPVVTEAFF.